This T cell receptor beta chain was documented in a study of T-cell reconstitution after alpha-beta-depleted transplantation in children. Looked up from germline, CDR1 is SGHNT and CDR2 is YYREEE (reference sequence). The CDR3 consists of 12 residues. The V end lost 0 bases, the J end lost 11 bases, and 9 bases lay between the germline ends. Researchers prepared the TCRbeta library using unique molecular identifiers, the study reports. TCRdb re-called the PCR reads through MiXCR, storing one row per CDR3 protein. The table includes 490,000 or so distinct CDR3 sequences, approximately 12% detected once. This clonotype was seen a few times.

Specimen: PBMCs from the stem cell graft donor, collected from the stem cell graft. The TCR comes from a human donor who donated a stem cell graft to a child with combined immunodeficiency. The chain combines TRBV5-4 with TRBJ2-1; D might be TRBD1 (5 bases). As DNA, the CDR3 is TGTGCCAGCAGCTTGGTGGTGGGGCAGCAGTTCTTC. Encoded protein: CASSLVVGQQFF.